This entry concerns a single TCR beta chain. Antigen unknown. This entry belongs to a study of CD8+ T cells in alopecia areata. Study as a whole: Those treated were given oral tofacitinib at 5 to 10 mg twice daily. Study-level results: Scalp repertoires also include resident alphabeta T cells from normal skin.

As the sequencing template, cDNA was produced by extracting RNA and reverse transcribing it. The protocol was immunoSEQ multiplex PCR, while the TCRdb copy is restricted to in-frame clones and leaves out a portion. The sample has more than 11,000 clones; 50% to 70% are singletons. The CDR3 covers 17 residues. Per the germline V gene, CDR1 is MNHEY and CDR2 is SMNVEV (reference sequence). V shed 3 bases and J shed 8 bases, with 23 bases lying between them. Collection of lesional scalp punch biopsies and peripheral blood was performed in alopecia areata patients. The starting material was skin, obtained at week 0. The clonotype was recovered from a human donor with alopecia areata. V and J are TRBV27 and TRBJ1-3; D perhaps matches TRBD1 (6 bases). The chain's CDR3 is CASSLFSFRGSRDTIYF. DNA for the CDR3: TGTGCCAGCAGTTTGTTCAGTTTCAGGGGCTCGAGGGACACCATATATTTT.